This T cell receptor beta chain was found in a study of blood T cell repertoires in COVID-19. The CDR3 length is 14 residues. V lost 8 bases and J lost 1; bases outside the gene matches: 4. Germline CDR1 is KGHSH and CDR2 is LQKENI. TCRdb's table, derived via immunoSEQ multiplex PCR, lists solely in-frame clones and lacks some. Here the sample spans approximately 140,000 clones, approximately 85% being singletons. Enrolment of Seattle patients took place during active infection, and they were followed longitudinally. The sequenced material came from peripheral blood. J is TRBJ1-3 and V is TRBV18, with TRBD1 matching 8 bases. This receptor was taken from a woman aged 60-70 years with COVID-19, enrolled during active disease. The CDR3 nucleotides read TGTGCCAGCCGAACAGGGGGATCTGGAAACACCATATATTTT. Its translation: CASRTGGSGNTIYF.